The clone carrying this TCR beta chain occurred a few times. The antigen remains undetermined. These data belong to a study of cytomegalovirus exposure and HLA in healthy donors. Broader study findings: As a later analysis revealed, the rate of TCR association differed by HLA locus, with DRB1 most and HLA-C fewest. Most TCR sequences proved rare, with some public TCRs found in many donors.

The CDR3 sequence is 14 residues long. Germline CDR1 and CDR2: MNHEY and SVGAGI. The V gene end was trimmed by 6 bases and the J gene end by 2 bases; junction bases not matched to a gene: 4. This PCR relied on a set of 60 Vbeta primers and 13 Jbeta primers. TCRdb's copy holds only in-frame clones and misses some; the assay was immunoSEQ multiplex PCR. The repertoire holds about 140,000 clones, roughly 10% seen once, with approximately 1.9% in the top ten. This clonotype was obtained from a man aged 50 to 59 in good health and CMV-seronegative. The rearrangement links TRBV6-5 to TRBJ1-5, with 7 bases aligning to TRBD1. The source material was PBMCs. The CDR3 here is CASRSGTGNQPQHF. The CDR3 coding sequence is TGTGCCAGCAGATCCGGGACAGGCAATCAGCCCCAGCATTTT.